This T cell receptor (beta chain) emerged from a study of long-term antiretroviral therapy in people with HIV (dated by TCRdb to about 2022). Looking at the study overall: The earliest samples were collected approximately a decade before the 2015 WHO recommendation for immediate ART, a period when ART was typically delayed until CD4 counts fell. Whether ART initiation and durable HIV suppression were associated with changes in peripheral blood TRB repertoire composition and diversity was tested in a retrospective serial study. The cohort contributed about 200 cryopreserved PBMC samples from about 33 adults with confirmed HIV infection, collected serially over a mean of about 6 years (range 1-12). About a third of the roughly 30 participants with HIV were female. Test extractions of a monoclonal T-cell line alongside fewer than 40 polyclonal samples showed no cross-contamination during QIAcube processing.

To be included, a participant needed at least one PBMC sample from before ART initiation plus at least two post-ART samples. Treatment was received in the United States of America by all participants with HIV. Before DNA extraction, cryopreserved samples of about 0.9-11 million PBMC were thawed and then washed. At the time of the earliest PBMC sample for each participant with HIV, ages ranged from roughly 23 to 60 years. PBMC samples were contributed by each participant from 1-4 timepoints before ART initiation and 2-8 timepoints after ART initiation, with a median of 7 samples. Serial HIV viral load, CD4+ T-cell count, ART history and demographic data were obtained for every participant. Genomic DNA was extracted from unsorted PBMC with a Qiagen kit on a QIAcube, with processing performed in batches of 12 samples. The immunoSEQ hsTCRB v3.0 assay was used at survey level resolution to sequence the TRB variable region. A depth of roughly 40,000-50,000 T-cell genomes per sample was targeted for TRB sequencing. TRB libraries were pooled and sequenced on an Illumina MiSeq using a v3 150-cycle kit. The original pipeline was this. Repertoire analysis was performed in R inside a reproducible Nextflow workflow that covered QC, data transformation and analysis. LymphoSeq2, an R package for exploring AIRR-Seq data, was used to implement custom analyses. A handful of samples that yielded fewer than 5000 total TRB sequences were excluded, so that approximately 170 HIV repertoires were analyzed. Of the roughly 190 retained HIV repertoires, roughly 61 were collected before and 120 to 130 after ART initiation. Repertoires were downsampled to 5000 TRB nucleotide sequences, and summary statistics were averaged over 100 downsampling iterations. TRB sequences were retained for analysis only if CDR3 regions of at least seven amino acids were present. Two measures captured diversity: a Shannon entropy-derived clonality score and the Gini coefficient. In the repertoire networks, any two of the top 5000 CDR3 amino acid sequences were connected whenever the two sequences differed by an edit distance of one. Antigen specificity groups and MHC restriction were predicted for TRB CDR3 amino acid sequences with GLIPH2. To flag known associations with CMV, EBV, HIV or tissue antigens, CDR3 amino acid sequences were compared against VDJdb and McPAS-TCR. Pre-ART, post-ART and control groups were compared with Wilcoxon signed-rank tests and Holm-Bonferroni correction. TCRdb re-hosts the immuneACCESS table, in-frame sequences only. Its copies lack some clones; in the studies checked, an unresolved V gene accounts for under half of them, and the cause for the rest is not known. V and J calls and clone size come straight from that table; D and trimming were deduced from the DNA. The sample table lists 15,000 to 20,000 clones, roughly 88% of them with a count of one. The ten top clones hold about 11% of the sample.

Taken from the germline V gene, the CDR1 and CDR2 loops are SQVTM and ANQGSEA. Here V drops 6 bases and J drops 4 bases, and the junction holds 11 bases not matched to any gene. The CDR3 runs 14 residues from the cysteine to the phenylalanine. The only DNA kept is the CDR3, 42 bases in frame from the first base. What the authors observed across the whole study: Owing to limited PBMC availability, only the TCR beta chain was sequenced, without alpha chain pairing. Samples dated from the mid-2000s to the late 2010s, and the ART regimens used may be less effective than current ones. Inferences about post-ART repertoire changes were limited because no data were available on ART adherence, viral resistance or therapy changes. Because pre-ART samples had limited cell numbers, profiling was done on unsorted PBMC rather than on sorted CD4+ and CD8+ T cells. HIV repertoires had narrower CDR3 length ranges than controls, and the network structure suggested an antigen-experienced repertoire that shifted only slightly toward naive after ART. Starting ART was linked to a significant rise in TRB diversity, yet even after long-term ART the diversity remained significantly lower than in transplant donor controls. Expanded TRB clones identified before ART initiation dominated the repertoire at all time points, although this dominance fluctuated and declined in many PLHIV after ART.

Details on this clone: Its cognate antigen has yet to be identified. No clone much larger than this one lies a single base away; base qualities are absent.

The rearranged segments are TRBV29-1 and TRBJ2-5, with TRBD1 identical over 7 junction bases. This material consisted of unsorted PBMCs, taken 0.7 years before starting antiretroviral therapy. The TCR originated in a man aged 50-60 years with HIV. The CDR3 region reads CSVTRQGPSETQYF. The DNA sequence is TGCAGCGTGACGAGACAGGGTCCGTCAGAGACCCAGTACTTC.